This T cell receptor beta chain was identified in a study of liver allograft versus peripheral blood T cells. Study-wide background: Graft-liver T cell receptor repertoires were compared against recipient peripheral blood repertoires.

This CDR3 comprises 13 residues. Deletions cut 6 bases from V and 3 bases from J, with 9 bases between. Germline values: CDR1 LNHDA, CDR2 SQIVND (reference sequence). This clonotype qualifies as medium-sized. Antigen specificity is unknown. TCRdb reanalysed the reads using MiXCR and keeps one entry per CDR3 protein. The sample lists 5,000 or so distinct CDR3 sequences, 14% occurring once. Regarding the study as a whole: Inside liver allografts, T cell receptor repertoires reportedly diverged from the repertoires found in peripheral blood.

This chain links TRBV19 with TRBJ1-5, with D uncertain. The receptor comes from a human patient who had a liver transplant. The T cells may come from the graft donor. CDR3: CASRGQYNQPQHF. DNA for the CDR3: TGTGCCAGTAGAGGTCAGTACAATCAGCCCCAGCATTTT.